Given below is one T cell receptor (beta chain) in context. Under the authors' procedure: Amplifying reference gene primers gave estimates of nucleated cell counts. Clones were read by immunoSEQ multiplex PCR, and TCRdb kept only the in-frame ones, dropping some. V, J and clone size are those of that table, while D and trimming were read from the DNA. This sample has about 150,000 clones, with about three quarters found just once. The data were obtained in a study of blood T cell repertoires in COVID-19. About the research overall: There were acute and convalescent COVID-19 samples, and they came from the United States, Italy and Spain. From T cells, B-cell-depleted T cells, or PBMCs came the material, which was cDNA or gDNA.

This receptor was identified in a man older than 75 with acute or convalescent COVID-19. Source material: peripheral blood.

The CDR3 DNA reads as TGTGCCAGCAGCTTAGACTATAGGGGGCAGTTCTTC. Its protein is CASSLDYRGQFF. V usage is TRBV7-9 and J usage is TRBJ2-1; tentatively, D is TRBD1 (5 bases). This CDR3 spans 12 amino acids. Per the germline V gene, CDR1 is SEHNR and CDR2 is FQNEAQ (reference sequence). Trimming stripped 1 base from V and 12 bases from J, with 10 bases between. Based on the CDR3 plus reference TRBV7-9 and TRBJ2-1, the full variable domain is DTGVSQNPRHKITKRGQNVTFRCDPISEHNRLYWYRQTLGQGPEFLTYFQNEAQLEKSRLLSDRFSAERPKGSFSTLEIQRTEQGDSAMYLCASSLDYRGQFFGPGTRLTVL.